This TCR beta chain was identified during a study of monozygotic twins with cystic fibrosis. Turning to the study itself: Library input was 2.5 to 3.5 micrograms of fragmented DNA, with approximately 16 PCR cycles. Findings of the study overall: Monozygotic CF twins shared more identical nucleotide clonotypes than unrelated patients.

V dropped 0 bases and J dropped 8 bases, with 8 bases sitting between them. Per the germline V gene, CDR1 is MGHRA and CDR2 is YSYEKL. This CDR3 has 14 residues. Concerning this clone: As yet, its antigen is unknown.

Generated by immunoSEQ multiplex PCR, the TCRdb table keeps only in-frame clones and is missing some. The sample consists of 35,000 or so clones, approximately 87% of them appearing once. The V and J genes are TRBV4-1 and TRBJ1-6; TRBD1 might be the D (5 bases). This TCR was recovered from a girl aged 2 to 10 with cystic fibrosis. The sequencing input was blood. The CDR3, as DNA: TGCGCCAGCAGCCAAGACAGGGTCTATTCACCCCTCCACTTT. Translation gives CASSQDRVYSPLHF.